This TCR beta chain was identified during a study of T cell responses to AZD1222 COVID-19 vaccine. V was pared by 5 bases and J by 9 bases, with 12 bases between. Germline V CDR1 and CDR2: KGHDR, SFDVKD. This CDR3 has 12 amino acids. Produced via immunoSEQ multiplex PCR; TCRdb's table is partial and in-frame only. The profile shows roughly 150,000 clones, more than 80% of them singletons. The specimen comprised peripheral blood, sampled on day 0 of AZD1222 vaccination. The V and J genes are TRBV24-1 and TRBJ1-1; perhaps TRBD1 as D (6 bases). The origin of this receptor is an adult in good health. The CDR3 spells CATSADGQKAFF. The DNA for the CDR3 is TGTGCCACCAGTGCCGACGGACAGAAAGCTTTCTTT.